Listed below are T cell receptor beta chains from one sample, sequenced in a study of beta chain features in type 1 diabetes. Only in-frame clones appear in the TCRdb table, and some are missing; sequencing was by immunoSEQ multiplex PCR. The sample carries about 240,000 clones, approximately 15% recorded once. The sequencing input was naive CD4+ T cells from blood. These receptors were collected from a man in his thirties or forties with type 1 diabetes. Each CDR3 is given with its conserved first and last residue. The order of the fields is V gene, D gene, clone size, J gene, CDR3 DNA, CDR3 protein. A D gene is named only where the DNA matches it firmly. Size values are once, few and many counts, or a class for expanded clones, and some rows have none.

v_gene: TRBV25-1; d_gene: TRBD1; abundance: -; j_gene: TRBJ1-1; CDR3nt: TGTGCCAGCAGTTGGGACAGGGCGACTGAAGCTTTCTTT; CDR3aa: CASSWDRATEAFF
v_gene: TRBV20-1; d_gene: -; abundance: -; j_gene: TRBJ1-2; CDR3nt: TGCAGTGCCCGACGGGGGAATGGCTACACCTTC; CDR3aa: CSARRGNGYTF
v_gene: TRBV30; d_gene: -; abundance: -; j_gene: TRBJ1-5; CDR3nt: TGTGCCTGGAGTTTAGAAGCCAATCAGCCCCAGCATTTT; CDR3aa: CAWSLEANQPQHF
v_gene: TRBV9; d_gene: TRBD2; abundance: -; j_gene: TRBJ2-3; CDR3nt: TGTGCCAGCAGCGTAGTCCCGGGACTAGCGACAGATACGCAGTATTTT; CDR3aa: CASSVVPGLATDTQYF
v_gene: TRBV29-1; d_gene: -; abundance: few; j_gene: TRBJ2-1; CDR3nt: TGCAGCGCTGCGAGTGGTTTCTCCTACAATGAGCAGTTCTTC; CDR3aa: CSAASGFSYNEQFF
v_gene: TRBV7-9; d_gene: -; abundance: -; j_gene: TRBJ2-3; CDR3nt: TGTGCCAGCAGCTTGGGGCTAGCAGGGGGCACAGATACGCAGTATTTT; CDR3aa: CASSLGLAGGTDTQYF
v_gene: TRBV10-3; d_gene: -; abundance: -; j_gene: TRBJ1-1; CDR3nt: TGTGCCATCAGTGAGTCAGCGGGATCCACTGAAGCTTTCTTT; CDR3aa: CAISESAGSTEAFF
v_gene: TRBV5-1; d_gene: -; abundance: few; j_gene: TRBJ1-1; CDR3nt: TGCGCCAGCAGCTTGGAAGGGGATGCTGCCACTGAAGCTTTCTTT; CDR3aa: CASSLEGDAATEAFF
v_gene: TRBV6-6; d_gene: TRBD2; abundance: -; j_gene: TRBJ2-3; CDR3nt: TGTGCCAGCAATCCTAGCGGGATCGGAGATACGCAGTATTTT; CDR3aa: CASNPSGIGDTQYF
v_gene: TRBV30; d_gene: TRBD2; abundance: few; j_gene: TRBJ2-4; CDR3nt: TGTGCCTGGAGTAATTCTAGGCTAGCGGGGGGCCGGAGCCATTTAGCCAAAAACATTCAGTACTTC; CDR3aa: CAWSNSRLAGGRSHLAKNIQYF
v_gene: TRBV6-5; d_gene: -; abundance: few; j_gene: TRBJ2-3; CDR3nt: TGTGCCAGTACCGGGAGCCTCACAGATACGCAGTATTTT; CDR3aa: CASTGSLTDTQYF
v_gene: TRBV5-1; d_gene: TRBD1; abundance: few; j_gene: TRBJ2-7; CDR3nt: TGCGCCAGCAGCGTGGACAGGGTTTCCGAGCAGTACTTC; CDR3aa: CASSVDRVSEQYF
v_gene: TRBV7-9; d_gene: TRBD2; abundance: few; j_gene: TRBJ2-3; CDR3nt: TGTGCCAGCAGCCTATCGGGACTAGCGGGGGGGATCACAGATACGCAGTATTTT; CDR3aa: CASSLSGLAGGITDTQYF
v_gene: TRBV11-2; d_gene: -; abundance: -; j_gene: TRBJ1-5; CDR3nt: TGTGCCAGCAGCTTAGATTGGAGGAATCAGCCCCAGCATTTT; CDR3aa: CASSLDWRNQPQHF
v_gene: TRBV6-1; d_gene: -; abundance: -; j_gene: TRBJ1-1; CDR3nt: TGTGCCAGCGGCGGAGGGAAACAACACACTGAAGCTTTCTTT; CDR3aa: CASGGGKQHTEAFF
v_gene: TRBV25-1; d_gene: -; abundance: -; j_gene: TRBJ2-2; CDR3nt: TGTGCCAGCAGTGATGTCGGGTGGACCGGGGAGCTGTTTTTT; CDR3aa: CASSDVGWTGELFF
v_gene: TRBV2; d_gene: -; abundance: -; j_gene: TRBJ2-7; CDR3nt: TGTGCCAGCAGTGCCCCGGGACAAACCTACGAGCAGTACTTC; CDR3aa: CASSAPGQTYEQYF
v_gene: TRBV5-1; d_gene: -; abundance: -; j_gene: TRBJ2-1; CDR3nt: TGCGCCAGCAGCATTAGACAGGACAAGCAGTTCTTC; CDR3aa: CASSIRQDKQFF
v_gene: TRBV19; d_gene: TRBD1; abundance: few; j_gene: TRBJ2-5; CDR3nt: TGTGCCGTGGGGACAGGGGAAAAAGAGACCCAGTACTTC; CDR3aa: CAVGTGEKETQYF
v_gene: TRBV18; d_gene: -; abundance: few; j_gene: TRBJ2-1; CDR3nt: TGTGCCAGCTCACCAGGAGGGGAATACAATGAGCAGTTCTTC; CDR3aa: CASSPGGEYNEQFF
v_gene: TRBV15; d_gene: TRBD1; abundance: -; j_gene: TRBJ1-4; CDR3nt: TGTGCCACCAGCGGTGGCCAACAGGGGGTCGGTGAAAAACTGTTTTTT; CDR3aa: CATSGGQQGVGEKLFF
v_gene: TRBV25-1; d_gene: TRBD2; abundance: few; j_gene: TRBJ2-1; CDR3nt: TGTGCCAGCATTGGGTCTAGCGGTAATGAGCAGTTCTTC; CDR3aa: CASIGSSGNEQFF
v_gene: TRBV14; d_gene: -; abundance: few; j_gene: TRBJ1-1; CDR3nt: TGTGCCAGCAGCCTCCGGGAGAACACTGAAGCTTTCTTT; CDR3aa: CASSLRENTEAFF
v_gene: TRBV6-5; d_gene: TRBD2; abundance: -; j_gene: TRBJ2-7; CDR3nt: TGTGCCAGCAGTTACTCGTCACGGGGGGGCTACGAGCAGTACTTC; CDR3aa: CASSYSSRGGYEQYF
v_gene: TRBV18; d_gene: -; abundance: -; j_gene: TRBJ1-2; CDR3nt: TGTGCCAGCTCTCCCGCGGGGGCTGGCTACACCTTC; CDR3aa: CASSPAGAGYTF
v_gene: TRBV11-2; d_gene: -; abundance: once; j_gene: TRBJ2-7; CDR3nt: TGTGCCAGCAGCTTAGCAGGGGTCCGCCAATACGAGCAGTACTTC; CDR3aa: CASSLAGVRQYEQYF
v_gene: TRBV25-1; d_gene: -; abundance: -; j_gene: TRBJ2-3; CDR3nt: TGTGCCAGCAGTGACTTCGTAACAGATACGCAGTATTTT; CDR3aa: CASSDFVTDTQYF
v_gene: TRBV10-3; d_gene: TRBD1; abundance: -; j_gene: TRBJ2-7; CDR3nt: TGTGCCACCACTCCGGGACAGGGGAGCTCCTACGAGCAGTACTTC; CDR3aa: CATTPGQGSSYEQYF
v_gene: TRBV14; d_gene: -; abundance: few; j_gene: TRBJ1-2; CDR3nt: TGTGCCAGCAGCCAAGAGGAGGGTTGGGGCTACACCTTC; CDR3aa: CASSQEEGWGYTF
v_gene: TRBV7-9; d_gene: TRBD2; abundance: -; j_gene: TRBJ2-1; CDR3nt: TGTGCCAGCAGCCCCCTAGCGGGGGGGAATGAGCAGTTCTTC; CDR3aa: CASSPLAGGNEQFF
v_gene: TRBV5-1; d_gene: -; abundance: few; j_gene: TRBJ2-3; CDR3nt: TGCGCCAGCTGCGAGGGAGGACGGATAGATACGCAGTATTTT; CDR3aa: CASCEGGRIDTQYF
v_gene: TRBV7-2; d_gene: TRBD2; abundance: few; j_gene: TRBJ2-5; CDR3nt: TGTGCCAGCAGCTTAGTACTAGCGGGAATTAGCCAGTACTTC; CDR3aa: CASSLVLAGISQYF
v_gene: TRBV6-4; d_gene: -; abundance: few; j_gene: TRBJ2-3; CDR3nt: TGTGCCAGCAGTGGCTATCCATCCAGCACAGATACGCAGTATTTT; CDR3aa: CASSGYPSSTDTQYF
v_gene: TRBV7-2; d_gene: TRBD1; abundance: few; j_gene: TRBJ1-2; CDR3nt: TGTGCCAGCAGCCCTTGGACAGGGGACTATGGCTACACCTTC; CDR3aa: CASSPWTGDYGYTF
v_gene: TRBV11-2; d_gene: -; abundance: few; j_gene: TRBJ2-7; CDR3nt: TGTGCCAGCAGCAAACAGGCTTACGAGCAGTACTTC; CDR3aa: CASSKQAYEQYF
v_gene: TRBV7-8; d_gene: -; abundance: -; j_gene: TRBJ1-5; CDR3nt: TGTGCCAGCAGCGTTGCGGTCTATAGCAATCAGCCCCAGCATTTT; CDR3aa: CASSVAVYSNQPQHF
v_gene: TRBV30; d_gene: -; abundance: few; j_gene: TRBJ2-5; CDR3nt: TGTGCCTGGACAAGGGGTCTGGAGCAGTACTTC; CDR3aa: CAWTRGLEQYF
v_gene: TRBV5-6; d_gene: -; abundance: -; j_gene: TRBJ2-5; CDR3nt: TGTGCCAGCCGCCGCGAGGGCCGCCAACAAGAGACCCAGTACTTC; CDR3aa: CASRREGRQQETQYF
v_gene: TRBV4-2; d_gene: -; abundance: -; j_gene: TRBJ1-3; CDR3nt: TGTGCCAGCAGCCCCGGGACACCCTCTGGAAACACCATATATTTT; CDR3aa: CASSPGTPSGNTIYF
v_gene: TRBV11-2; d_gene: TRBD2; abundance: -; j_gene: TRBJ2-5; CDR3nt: TGTGCCAGCAGCGCTGGGGGGCGCGGGGGGGCGCAGACCCAGTACTTC; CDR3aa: CASSAGGRGGAQTQYF
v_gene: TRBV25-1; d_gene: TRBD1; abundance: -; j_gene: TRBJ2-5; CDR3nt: TGTGCCAGCAGTGCATGGGACAGACCGTCACAAGAGACCCAGTACTTC; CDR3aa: CASSAWDRPSQETQYF
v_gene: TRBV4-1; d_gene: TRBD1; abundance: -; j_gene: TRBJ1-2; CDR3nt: TGCGCCAGCAGCCACGAGACAGGGCGGACGGGCGGCTACACCTTC; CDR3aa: CASSHETGRTGGYTF